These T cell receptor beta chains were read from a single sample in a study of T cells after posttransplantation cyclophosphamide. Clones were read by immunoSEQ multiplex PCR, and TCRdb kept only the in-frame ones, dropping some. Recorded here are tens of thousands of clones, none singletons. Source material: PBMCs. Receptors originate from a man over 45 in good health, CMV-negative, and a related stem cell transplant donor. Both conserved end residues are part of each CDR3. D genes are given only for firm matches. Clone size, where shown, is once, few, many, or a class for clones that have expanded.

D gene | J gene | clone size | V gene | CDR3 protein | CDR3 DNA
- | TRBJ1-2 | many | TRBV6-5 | CASNPAGTLYGYTF | TGTGCCAGCAATCCGGCGGGAACCCTTTATGGCTACACCTTC
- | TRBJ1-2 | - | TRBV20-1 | CSARDNGYTF | TGCAGTGCAAGGGACAATGGCTACACCTTC
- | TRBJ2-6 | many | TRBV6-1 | CASNPQFSGANVLTF | TGTGCCAGCAACCCACAGTTCTCTGGGGCCAACGTCCTGACTTTC
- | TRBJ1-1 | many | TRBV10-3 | CAISGLNTEAFF | TGTGCCATCAGTGGGCTGAACACTGAAGCTTTCTTT
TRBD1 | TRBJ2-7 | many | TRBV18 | CASSFDRGIDEQYF | TGTGCCAGCTCATTCGACAGGGGAATCGACGAGCAGTACTTC
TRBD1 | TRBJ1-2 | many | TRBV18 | CASSPTGGRNYGYTF | TGTGCCAGCTCACCAACAGGGGGAAGGAACTATGGCTACACCTTC
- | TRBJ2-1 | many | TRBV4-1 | CAISASWGDEQFF | TGCGCCATCTCCGCCTCGTGGGGGGATGAGCAGTTCTTC
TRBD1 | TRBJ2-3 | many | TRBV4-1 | CASSLTGGSDTQYF | TGCGCCAGCAGCCTTACAGGGGGCTCAGATACGCAGTATTTT
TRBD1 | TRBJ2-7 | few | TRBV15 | CATSPPTGVGEQYF | TGTGCCACCAGCCCGCCGACAGGGGTAGGCGAGCAGTACTTC
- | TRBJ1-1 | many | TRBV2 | CASSLQGVENTEAFF | TGTGCCAGCAGTCTACAGGGCGTGGAGAACACTGAAGCTTTCTTT
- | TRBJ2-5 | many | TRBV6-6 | CASTRNEETQYF | TGTGCCAGCACCCGTAACGAGGAGACCCAGTACTTC
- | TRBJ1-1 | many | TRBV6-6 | CASAEAAFF | TGTGCCAGCGCCGAAGCCGCTTTCTTT
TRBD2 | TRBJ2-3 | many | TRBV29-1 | CSVEGLAGGIGTDTQYF | TGCAGCGTTGAAGGACTAGCGGGAGGGATAGGCACAGATACGCAGTATTTT
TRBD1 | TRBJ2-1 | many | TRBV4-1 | CASSPGQGARNEQFF | TGCGCCAGCAGCCCGGGACAGGGGGCTAGGAATGAGCAGTTCTTC
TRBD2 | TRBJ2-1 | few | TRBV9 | CASSVSGSGIYNEQFF | TGTGCCAGCAGCGTCTCCGGCAGCGGGATCTACAATGAGCAGTTCTTC
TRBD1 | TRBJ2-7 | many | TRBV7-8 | CASSSLRTGDSYEQYF | TGTGCCAGCAGCTCTCTGAGGACAGGCGACTCCTACGAGCAGTACTTC
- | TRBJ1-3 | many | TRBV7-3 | CASSLYGSGNTIYF | TGTGCCAGCAGCTTATACGGGTCTGGAAACACCATATATTTT
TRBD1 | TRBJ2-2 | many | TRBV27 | CASRQGASTGELFF | TGTGCCAGCAGACAGGGGGCATCGACCGGGGAGCTGTTTTTT
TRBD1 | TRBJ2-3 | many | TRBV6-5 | CASRGTGVTDTQYF | TGTGCCAGCAGGGGTACAGGGGTCACAGATACGCAGTATTTT
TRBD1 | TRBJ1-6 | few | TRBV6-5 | CASSYAGQYNSPLHF | TGTGCCAGCAGTTACGCGGGACAGTATAATTCACCCCTCCACTTT
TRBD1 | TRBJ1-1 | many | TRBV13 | CASSLPGGEITEAFF | TGTGCCAGCAGCTTACCAGGGGGCGAGATCACTGAAGCTTTCTTT
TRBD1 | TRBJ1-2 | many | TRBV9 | CASRAGTGAHYGYTF | TGTGCCAGCAGAGCAGGGACAGGGGCGCACTATGGCTACACCTTC
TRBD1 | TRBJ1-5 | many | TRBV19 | CASSGTGGSNQPQHF | TGTGCCAGTAGTGGGACAGGGGGAAGCAATCAGCCCCAGCATTTT
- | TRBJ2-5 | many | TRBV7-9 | CASSEDSQETQYF | TGTGCCAGCAGCGAGGACAGCCAAGAGACCCAGTACTTC
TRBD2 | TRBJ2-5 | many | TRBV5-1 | CASSSGGTSGAHYQETQYF | TGCGCCAGCAGCTCAGGAGGGACTAGCGGGGCCCACTACCAAGAGACCCAGTACTTC
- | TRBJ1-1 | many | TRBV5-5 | CASSLAVGQFNTEAFF | TGTGCCAGCAGCTTGGCCGTAGGACAGTTTAATACTGAAGCTTTCTTT
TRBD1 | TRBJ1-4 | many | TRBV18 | CASSVGTGWTNEKLFF | TGTGCCAGCTCGGTGGGGACAGGTTGGACTAATGAAAAACTGTTTTTT
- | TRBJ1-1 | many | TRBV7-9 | CASSLMGGAEAFF | TGTGCCAGCAGCTTAATGGGCGGGGCTGAAGCTTTCTTT
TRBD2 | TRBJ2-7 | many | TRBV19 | CASSIHLAGSYEQYF | TGTGCCAGTAGTATCCATCTAGCGGGGAGCTACGAGCAGTACTTC
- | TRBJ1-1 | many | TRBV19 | CASRPSGRRNTEAFF | TGTGCCAGTAGGCCCTCGGGGAGGAGGAACACTGAAGCTTTCTTT
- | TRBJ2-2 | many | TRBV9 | CASSPTGRGTGELFF | TGTGCCAGCAGCCCTACCGGACGAGGGACCGGGGAGCTGTTTTTT
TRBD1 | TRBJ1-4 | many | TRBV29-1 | CSVGGQDATNEKLFF | TGCAGCGTTGGGGGACAGGATGCAACTAATGAAAAACTGTTTTTT
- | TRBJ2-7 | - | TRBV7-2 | CASRKKGIGDTDRSYEQYF | TGTGCCAGCAGAAAAAAGGGGATAGGGGACACTGACCGCTCCTACGAGCAGTACTTC
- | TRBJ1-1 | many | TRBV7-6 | CASREGQNTEAFF | TGTGCCAGCAGGGAGGGGCAGAACACTGAAGCTTTCTTT
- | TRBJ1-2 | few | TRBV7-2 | CASSLVAGSNYGYTF | TGTGCCAGCAGCTTGGTTGCAGGATCTAACTATGGCTACACCTTC
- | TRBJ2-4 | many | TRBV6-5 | CASSYSRGKNIQYF | TGTGCCAGCAGTTACTCTAGGGGAAAAAACATTCAGTACTTC
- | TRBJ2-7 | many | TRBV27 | CASSSGVRTQYF | TGTGCCAGCAGTTCCGGGGTACGGACGCAGTACTTC
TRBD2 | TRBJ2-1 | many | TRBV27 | CASSPSSGGELEQFF | TGTGCCAGCAGTCCATCCTCGGGAGGGGAGCTTGAGCAGTTCTTC
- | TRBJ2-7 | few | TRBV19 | CASSIDWSSYEQYF | TGTGCCAGTAGTATAGATTGGAGCTCCTACGAGCAGTACTTC
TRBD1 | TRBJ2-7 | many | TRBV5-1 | CASRETGTGGAQYF | TGCGCCAGCAGAGAGACCGGGACAGGGGGCGCGCAGTACTTC
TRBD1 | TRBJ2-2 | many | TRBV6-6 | CASFDRGRNTGELFF | TGTGCCAGCTTCGACAGGGGAAGAAACACCGGGGAGCTGTTTTTT
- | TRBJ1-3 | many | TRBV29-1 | CSVVYLGNTIYF | TGCAGCGTTGTTTATCTGGGAAACACCATATATTTT
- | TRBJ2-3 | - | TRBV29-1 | CSVEYRGHSTDTQYF | TGCAGCGTTGAATACCGTGGACACAGCACAGATACGCAGTATTTT
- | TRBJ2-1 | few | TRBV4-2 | CASSLTSGGDHNEQFF | TGTGCCAGCAGCCTCACAAGCGGAGGCGACCACAATGAGCAGTTCTTC
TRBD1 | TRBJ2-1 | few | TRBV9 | CASSAWTGGNEQFF | TGTGCCAGCAGCGCCTGGACAGGGGGCAATGAGCAGTTCTTC
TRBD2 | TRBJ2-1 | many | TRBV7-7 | CASSPGTSGEQFF | TGTGCCAGCAGCCCCGGGACTAGCGGGGAGCAGTTCTTC
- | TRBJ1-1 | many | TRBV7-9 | CASSSQTGNTEAFF | TGTGCCAGCAGCTCCCAGACAGGCAACACTGAAGCTTTCTTT
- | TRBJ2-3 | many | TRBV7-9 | CASSAGDRRSTDTQYF | TGTGCCAGCAGCGCGGGGGACAGGAGAAGCACAGATACGCAGTATTTT
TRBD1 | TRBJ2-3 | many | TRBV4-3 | CASSQGQMSDTQYF | TGCGCCAGCAGCCAGGGACAGATGTCAGATACGCAGTATTTT
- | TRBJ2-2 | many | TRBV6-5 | CASSSSGVPGELFF | TGTGCCAGCAGTTCGTCCGGGGTCCCCGGGGAGCTGTTTTTT
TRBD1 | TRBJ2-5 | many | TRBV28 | CASSLRTGWGTQYF | TGTGCCAGCAGTCTCCGGACAGGGTGGGGGACCCAGTACTTC
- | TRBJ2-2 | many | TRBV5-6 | CASSFVGSSLNRELFF | TGTGCCAGCAGCTTCGTCGGGTCCTCCCTAAACAGGGAGCTGTTTTTT
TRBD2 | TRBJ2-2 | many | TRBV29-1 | CSARGGPHRGGTGELFF | TGCAGCGCCCGGGGGGGACCCCATCGGGGAGGCACCGGGGAGCTGTTTTTT
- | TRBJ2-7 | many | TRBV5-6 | CASSWRGVSYEQYF | TGTGCCAGCAGCTGGAGGGGCGTCTCCTACGAGCAGTACTTC
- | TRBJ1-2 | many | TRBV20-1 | CSARGPDGYTF | TGCAGTGCTAGAGGGCCCGATGGCTACACCTTC
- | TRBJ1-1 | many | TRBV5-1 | CASSPPIQGTEAFF | TGCGCCAGCAGCCCACCGATCCAGGGCACTGAAGCTTTCTTT
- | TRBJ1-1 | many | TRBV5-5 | CASSLNSPVNTEAFF | TGTGCCAGCAGCTTAAACAGCCCAGTGAACACTGAAGCTTTCTTT